The present T cell receptor beta chain was sequenced within a study of blood T cells in healthy people across ages. Study details: About one barcoded TCR beta cDNA was captured per two T cells. Study-wide points: Both higher diversity and more naive CD4+ cells marked long-lived donors when set against aged donors.

This clonotype was found a few times. Its specificity is not known. Then a second PCR, running roughly 7 to 11 cycles, was carried out with a sample-barcoded 5' primer and a J-beta primer mix. Every cDNA was tagged by a template-switch adaptor with 12 random nucleotides. A single record per CDR3 protein comes from TCRdb applying MiXCR to the 5' RACE reads. The data contain about 1.1 million distinct CDR3 sequences, approximately 38% of them singletons. The V and J ends lost 5 bases and 4 bases respectively, with 16 bases between them. The CDR3 length is 15 residues. Material for sequencing was blood. The chain joins TRBV12-3 or TRBV12-4 to TRBJ2-3; a possible D gene is TRBD2 (6 bases). The sequence derives from a man between 18 and 29 years old in good health. The CDR3 coding sequence is TGTGCCAGCAGTAGAACTAGCCCAGCGGCAGATACGCAGTATTTT. It encodes CASSRTSPAADTQYF.